This TCR beta chain appears in the sequencing data of a study of molecular identifiers for immune sequencing clone quantification. Trimming shortened V by 4 bases and J by 2 bases, and 20 bases separated the two germline ends. CDR3 size: 16 residues. Germline values: CDR1 SQVTM, CDR2 ANQGSEA. This clonotype has only a few counts. Its target is not known. Findings and limits, study-wide: Same-barcode identical TCR molecules could make highly expanded clones look smaller than they are.

From the PCR reads, TCRdb called clonotypes with MiXCR, one entry per CDR3 protein. The data hold tens of thousands of distinct CDR3 sequences, with around a sixth observed a single time. Material: naive CD8+ T cells from blood, with Jurkat cell RNA spiked in. Indicated subset: FACS-sorted CD8+CD4-CCR7+CD45RA+ naive T cells. The chain is built from TRBV29-1 and TRBJ2-5, with D perhaps matching TRBD1 or TRBD2 (6 bases each). This receptor was obtained from a human donor in good health. Some libraries in this study had Jurkat cell RNA spiked in. The CDR3 bases are TGCAGCGTTGCCTTACGGAGGGGGATAGTACAAGAGACCCAGTACTTC. Its translation is CSVALRRGIVQETQYF.